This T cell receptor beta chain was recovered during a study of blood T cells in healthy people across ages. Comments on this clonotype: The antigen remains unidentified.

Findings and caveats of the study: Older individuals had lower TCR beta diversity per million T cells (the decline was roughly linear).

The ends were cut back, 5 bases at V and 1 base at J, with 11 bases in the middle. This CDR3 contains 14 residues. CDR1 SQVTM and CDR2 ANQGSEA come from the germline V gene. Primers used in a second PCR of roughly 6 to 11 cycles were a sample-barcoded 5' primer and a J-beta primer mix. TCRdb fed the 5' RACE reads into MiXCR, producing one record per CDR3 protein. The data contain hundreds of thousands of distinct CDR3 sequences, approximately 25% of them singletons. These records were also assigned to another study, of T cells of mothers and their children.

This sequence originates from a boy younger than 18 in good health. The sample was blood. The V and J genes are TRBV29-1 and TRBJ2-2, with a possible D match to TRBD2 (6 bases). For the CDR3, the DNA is TGCAGCGTTAAGGGACTGTTGAACACCGGGGAGCTGTTTTTT. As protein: CSVKGLLNTGELFF.